The 13 T cell receptor beta chains reported below all come from one sample, sequenced in a study of blood T cell repertoires in COVID-19. Produced via immunoSEQ multiplex PCR; TCRdb's table is partial and in-frame only. The table lists under 100,000 clones, 81% of them singletons. Sequencing was performed on peripheral blood. These TCRs come from an elderly man with active or convalescent COVID-19.

This chain links TRBV7-2 with TRBJ1-6; 8 nucleotides agree with TRBD1. Germline-derived CDR1 and CDR2 are SGHTA and FQGNSA. This CDR3 spans 15 amino acids. After removal of 5 bases from V and 9 bases from J, the junction contained 9 bases not matched to a gene. This chain's CDR3 is CASSPTGQASSPLHF. For the CDR3, the DNA is TGTGCCAGCAGCCCTACGGGACAGGCGAGTTCACCCCTCCACTTT.

The chain is built from TRBV7-9 and TRBJ2-6, with TRBD1 matching 10 bases. Trimming took 5 bases from V and 6 from J; bases not matched to a gene: 7. Germline assignment: CDR1 SEHNR and CDR2 FQNEAQ (reference sequence). CDR3 length: 16 residues. CDR3 in DNA: TGTGCCAGCAGCCAAGGGACAGGGGCAGTGGCCAACGTCCTGACTTTC. Residues: CASSQGTGAVANVLTF.

This chain connects TRBV19 to TRBJ2-3; the D gene is possibly TRBD2 (5 bases). The CDR3 is 16 amino acids. Germline V gene sequence: CDR1 LNHDA, CDR2 SQIVND (reference sequence). The V end was cut by 2 bases, the J end by 4 bases, with 16 bases between. As DNA, the CDR3 is TGTGCCAGTAGTATATCGGCTAGCACATGGGCAGATACGCAGTATTTT. Encoded protein: CASSISASTWADTQYF.

The chain joins TRBV19 to TRBJ1-4; no firm D call. Germline CDR1 reads LNHDA; CDR2 reads SQIVND (reference sequence). This CDR3 contains 16 residues. V was pared by 4 bases and J by 7 bases, with 19 bases between. CDR3: CASSSLGQQLSEKLFF. The CDR3, as DNA: TGTGCCAGTAGTAGCCTGGGTCAGCAACTAAGTGAAAAACTGTTTTTT. The full variable domain, rest sourced from reference TRBV19 and TRBJ1-4, is DGGITQSPKYLFRKEGQNVTLSCEQNLNHDAMYWYRQDPGQGLRLIYYSQIVNDFQKGDIAEGYSVSREKKESFPLTVTSAQKNPTAFYLCASSSLGQQLSEKLFFGSGTQLSVL.

This clone was observed a few times. This sequence joins TRBV2 and TRBJ2-7; TRBD1 might be the D (5 bases). CDR1 is SNHLY, CDR2 FYNNEI, per germline. The ends were cut back, 6 bases at V and 2 bases at J, with 14 bases in the middle. The CDR3 extends over 14 amino acids. The CDR3 coding sequence is TGTGCCAGCAGAATCCAGGGAAATACCTACGAGCAGTACTTC. The encoded protein is CASRIQGNTYEQYF.

The rearrangement joins TRBV5-6 to TRBJ1-1; D gene ambiguous. The CDR3 is 14 amino acids. Trimming pared 0 bases from V and 0 bases from J, leaving 6 bases between. Germline assignment: CDR1 SGHDT and CDR2 YYEEEE. As DNA, the CDR3 is TGTGCCAGCAGCTTGGGGGGAGTGAACACTGAAGCTTTCTTT. It specifies CASSLGGVNTEAFF.

This clone has a single count. The V call is TRBV4-2, the J call TRBJ2-7, with D unclear. The CDR3 loop spans 15 amino acids. The V end was cut by 1 base, the J end by 3 bases, with 13 bases between. Germline V gene sequence: CDR1 LGHNA, CDR2 YNFKEQ. The CDR3 coding sequence is TGTGCCAGCAGCCAAGTCTCCTCCTACCGCTACGAGCAGTACTTC. Protein: CASSQVSSYRYEQYF.

The chain is built from TRBV3-1 (or the pseudogene TRBV3-2) and TRBJ2-5; D is unresolved. Trimming took 4 bases from V and 5 from J, leaving 5 bases between them. The CDR3 extends over 11 amino acids. Per the germline V gene, CDR1 is LGHDT and CDR2 is YNNKEL (reference sequence). The CDR3 region has the DNA TGTGCCAGCAGCCTCAGGGAGACCCAGTACTTC. Translation gives CASSLRETQYF.

This clone was recorded a few times. The rearrangement links TRBV4-1 to TRBJ2-1, with 9 bases identical to TRBD1. The junction had 10 bases not matched to a gene; V was cut back by 1 base and J by 0 bases. CDR1 and CDR2 from the germline V gene are MGHRA and YSYEKL. The CDR3 has 19 residues. CDR3 DNA: TGCGCCAGCAGCCAAGCTAGACAGGGGGGTTTAAGCTCCTACAATGAGCAGTTCTTC. It encodes CASSQARQGGLSSYNEQFF.

The chain joins TRBV24-1 to TRBJ2-2; D is uncertain. The germline V and J ends were trimmed by 5 bases and 2 bases, with 17 bases remaining between them. There are 17 residues in the CDR3. Germline CDR1 and CDR2: KGHDR and SFDVKD. CDR3 in amino acids: CATSAGSQIINTGELFF. CDR3 coding DNA: TGTGCCACCAGTGCAGGCAGTCAAATTATTAACACCGGGGAGCTGTTTTTT.

This chain links TRBV4-3 with TRBJ2-1, with 7 bases that match TRBD1. The CDR3 has 16 residues. Trimming removed 0 bases from V and 6 bases from J; junction bases left unmatched: 8. Germline values: CDR1 LGHNA, CDR2 YSLEER. CDR3 amino acids: CASSQDTGQASNEQFF. CDR3 DNA: TGCGCCAGCAGCCAAGATACTGGACAGGCCTCCAATGAGCAGTTCTTC.

The CDR3: CASSLIGGETQYF. DNA of the CDR3: TGCGCCAGCAGCTTAATCGGAGGGGAGACCCAGTACTTC. V gene TRBV5-1 combines with J gene TRBJ2-5; a weak D match, TRBD2 (6 bases). The length of the CDR3 is 13 residues. V was clipped by 2 bases and J by 5 bases, with 10 bases between them. The germline V gene has CDR1 SGHRS and CDR2 YFSETQ.

This clone was seen only a few times. The chain uses TRBV7-9 and TRBJ2-2, with 8 positions matching TRBD1. The germline CDR1 and CDR2 sequences are SEHNR and FQNEAQ (reference sequence). V was pared by 2 bases and J by 3 bases, with 5 bases of the junction left unmatched. The CDR3 is 16 residues long. For the CDR3, the DNA is TGTGCCAGCAGCTTAACGGGACAGGTTGACACCGGGGAGCTGTTTTTT. Amino acids: CASSLTGQVDTGELFF.